A single sample is the source of the 28 T cell receptor beta chains below, sequenced in a study of cytomegalovirus exposure and HLA in healthy donors. It was with 60 Vbeta and 13 Jbeta primers that the PCR ran. Sequenced by immunoSEQ multiplex PCR; TCRdb stores in-frame clones only, minus some. The sample includes around 90,000 clones, 85% seen only once; the top ten take about 7%. Material: PBMCs. All receptors derive from a man aged 35 to 55 in good health and CMV-seropositive.

This chain links TRBV5-1 with TRBJ2-3, with a tentative D call TRBD2 (6 bases). The CDR3 is made up of 14 amino acids. Germline V gene data show CDR1 as SGHRS and CDR2 as YFSETQ. The ends were cut back, 0 bases at V and 6 bases at J, with 11 bases in the middle. This CDR3 is CASSLDGGLDTQYF. For the CDR3, the DNA is TGCGCCAGCAGCTTGGACGGGGGTCTTGATACGCAGTATTTT.

This clone occurred a few times. CDR3 DNA sequence: TGTGCCAGCAGTTACCTGACGGTGGAGGCCAAAAACATTCAGTACTTC. It yields the protein CASSYLTVEAKNIQYF. The chain employs TRBV6-5 and TRBJ2-4; D is ambiguous. The V end lost 2 bases, the J end lost 1 base, and 12 bases lay between the germline ends. Germline CDR1 and CDR2: MNHEY and SVGAGI. There are 16 residues in the CDR3.

V and J are TRBV18 and TRBJ2-1; D is undetermined. V lost 3 bases and J lost 10, with 13 bases in between. CDR3 length: 13 residues. Germline CDR1 and CDR2: KGHSH and LQKENI. The chain's CDR3 is CASSPDSPGEQFF. The CDR3 DNA reads as TGTGCCAGCTCACCGGATAGCCCCGGGGAGCAGTTCTTC. The complete variable domain, with remaining parts taken from reference TRBV18 and TRBJ2-1, reads NAGVMQNPRHLVRRRGQEARLRCSPMKGHSHVYWYRQLPEEGLKFMVYLQKENIIDESGMPKERFSAEFPKEGPSILRIQQVVRGDSAAYFCASSPDSPGEQFFGPGTRLTVL.

This chain joins TRBV28 and TRBJ2-5; 8 bases are a match to TRBD1. V gave up 4 bases and J gave up 14 bases; unmatched junction bases: 6. Germline assignment: CDR1 MDHEN and CDR2 SYDVKM. The CDR3 has 11 residues. CDR3 protein: CASSSGTGYYF. In nucleotides, the CDR3 is TGTGCCAGCAGTTCGGGGACAGGTTATTACTTC.

This rearrangement joins TRBV12-5 to TRBJ2-3; D possibly corresponds to TRBD2 (6 bases). Germline-derived CDR1 and CDR2 are LGHNT and FRNRAP. The V end lost 7 bases, the J end lost 4 bases, and 9 bases lay between the germline ends. This CDR3 spans 12 amino acids. The CDR3 spells CASARGSDTQYF. In DNA, the CDR3 is TGTGCTAGTGCGCGGGGCTCAGATACGCAGTATTTT. Variable domain in full (rest from reference TRBV12-5 and TRBJ2-3): DARVTQTPRHKVTEMGQEVTMRCQPILGHNTVFWYRQTMMQGLELLAYFRNRAPLDDSGMPKDRFSAEMPDATLATLKIQPSEPRDSAVYFCASARGSDTQYFGPGTRLTVL.

The gene calls are TRBV6-1 and TRBJ1-2; D gene unclear. The CDR3 is 15 amino acids. The V and J ends lost 6 bases and 4 bases respectively, with 18 bases between them. The germline CDR1 and CDR2 sequences are MNHNS and SASEGT. The DNA of the CDR3 is TGTGCCAGCAGACAGTCTCCCTGGGCCGGCTATGGCTACACCTTC. Translating it yields CASRQSPWAGYGYTF.

The J gene is TRBJ1-5, the V gene TRBV11-2; D uncertain. This CDR3 has 13 residues. With 4 bases removed from V and 10 bases from J, the gap between germline ends came to 14 bases. Germline V gene data show CDR1 as SGHAT and CDR2 as FQNNGV. Here the CDR3 reads CASSSNRDRPQHF. The CDR3 nucleotides are TGTGCCAGCAGCTCCAACAGAGACCGACCCCAGCATTTT.

This clone was observed a handful of times. The chain has TRBV5-4 and TRBJ1-2; possibly TRBD1 for D (5 bases). Germline assignment: CDR1 SGHNT and CDR2 YYREEE (reference sequence). The CDR3 consists of 13 residues. Trimming took 0 bases from V and 7 from J, leaving 10 bases between them. CDR3 bases: TGTGCCAGCAGCTTGGTCAGGGTCGCTGGCTACACCTTC. Protein sequence: CASSLVRVAGYTF. The full variable domain, in which reference TRBV5-4 and TRBJ1-2 provide the parts outside the CDR3, is ETGVTQSPTHLIKTRGQQVTLRCSSQSGHNTVSWYQQALGQGPQFIFQYYREEENGRGNFPPRFSGLQFPNYSSELNVNALELDDSALYLCASSLVRVAGYTFGSGTRLTVV.

V and J are TRBV27 and TRBJ2-7; 10 bases agree with TRBD1. The CDR3 contains 16 residues. The J segment lost 0 bases and the V segment lost 10 bases, leaving 12 bases of the junction unmatched. The germline gives CDR1 MNHEY, CDR2 SMNVEV (reference sequence). The CDR3 nucleotides read TGTGCCACTGCGGGACAGGGGCGATGGGGCTCCTACGAGCAGTACTTC. This sequence encodes CATAGQGRWGSYEQYF.

This clone has just one count. This chain links TRBV4-1 with TRBJ2-3; TRBD2 matches at 12 bases. V shed 1 base and J 5 bases; nucleotides not matched to a gene: 7. The CDR3 sequence is 17 residues long. Germline CDR1 is MGHRA and CDR2 is YSYEKL. The CDR3 here is CASSQGPSGGAGDTQYF. In DNA, the CDR3 is TGCGCCAGCAGCCAAGGGCCTAGCGGGGGGGCAGGAGATACGCAGTATTTT.

This clone was detected a few times. This chain links TRBV2 with TRBJ2-1; 13 bases match TRBD2. There are 14 residues in the CDR3. Trimming cost V 6 bases and J 10 bases; bases outside gene matches: 6. The germline gives CDR1 SNHLY, CDR2 FYNNEI. CDR3 in DNA: TGTGCCAGCAGAGAACTAGCGGGGGGGTCGGAGCAGTTCTTC. This encodes CASRELAGGSEQFF.

V is TRBV6-6 and J is TRBJ2-5, with 7 positions matching TRBD1. This CDR3 region has 15 residues. The V and J ends lost 2 bases and 5 bases, in that order; junction bases with no gene match: 8. Looked up from germline, CDR1 is MNHNY and CDR2 is SVGAGI (reference sequence). The CDR3: CASSYDRDRRETQYF. The CDR3 coding sequence is TGTGCCAGCAGTTACGACAGGGATCGTCGGGAGACCCAGTACTTC.

The DNA of the CDR3 is TGTGCCAGCAGCTTAGTTAGCGGGGGGGAAGTGGGCACAGATACGCAGTATTTT. Amino acids: CASSLVSGGEVGTDTQYF. The chain carries TRBV7-9 and TRBJ2-3; TRBD2 matches at 11 bases. The CDR3 contains 18 residues. Trimming removed 1 base from V and 1 base from J; junction bases left unmatched: 7. Germline values: CDR1 SEHNR, CDR2 FQNEAQ (reference sequence).

The chain recombines TRBV7-9 with TRBJ2-5, with TRBD2 matching 9 bases. Germline CDR1 is SEHNR and CDR2 is FQNEAQ (reference sequence). V was pared by 2 bases and J by 4 bases, with 5 bases of the junction left unmatched. The length of the CDR3 is 15 residues. The CDR3: CASSLSSGTGETQYF. The CDR3 DNA follows: TGTGCCAGCAGCTTATCTAGCGGGACGGGAGAGACCCAGTACTTC.

This chain links TRBV14 with TRBJ2-1, with 14 bases that match TRBD2. Germline-derived CDR1 and CDR2 are SGHDN and FVKESK. The CDR3 has 15 amino acids. V was clipped by 4 bases and J by 8 bases; unmatched bases: 4. CDR3 DNA sequence: TGTGCCAGCAGCCTCGGACTAGCGGGAGGTCATGAGCAGTTCTTC. It codes for CASSLGLAGGHEQFF.

This CDR3 reads CASSAYSYNEQFF. CDR3 in DNA: TGTGCCAGCAGTGCTTACAGCTACAATGAGCAGTTCTTC. This chain joins TRBV2 and TRBJ2-1; D gene unclear. The germline CDR1 and CDR2 sequences are SNHLY and FYNNEI. The CDR3 length is 13 residues. Trimming left V 4 bases short and J 3 bases short, with 7 bases between.

The CDR3 sequence is CASSQSRDSKNIQYF. CDR3 nucleotides: TGCGCCAGCAGTCAATCGAGGGACAGCAAAAACATTCAGTACTTC. The chain has TRBV23-1 and TRBJ2-4; 7 positions agree with TRBD1. TRBV23-1 is given ORF status, its function remaining uncertain. After removal of 0 bases from V and 3 bases from J, the junction contained 2 bases not matched to a gene. CDR3 size: 15 residues.

The V call is TRBV6-5, the J call TRBJ1-2; 11 positions agree with TRBD1. After removal of 7 bases from V and 8 bases from J, the junction contained 3 bases not matched to a gene. CDR3 length: 12 residues. Germline CDR1 MNHEY, CDR2 SVGAGI. The CDR3 nucleotides read TGTGCCAGCATTGGGACAGGGGGGGGCTACACCTTC. Its protein is CASIGTGGGYTF.

The V call is TRBV6-5, the J call TRBJ2-7, with TRBD2 identical over 8 bases. CDR1 and CDR2 from the germline V gene are MNHEY and SVGAGI. V dropped 8 bases and J dropped 6; count of bases not matched to a gene: 12. This CDR3 contains 14 residues. CDR3 sequence (DNA): TGTGCCAGCCTAATCGTAGCGGGATTTTGCGAGCAGTACTTC. Its protein product is CASLIVAGFCEQYF.

J is TRBJ2-7 and V is TRBV4-2, with a weak D call TRBD2 (5 bases). The CDR3 covers 14 residues. V was shortened by 0 bases and J by 7 bases, with 13 bases between the two germline ends. The germline V gene has CDR1 LGHNA and CDR2 YNFKEQ. The CDR3 DNA reads as TGTGCCAGCAGCCAAGATCGGGGAGCGGAAGAGCAGTACTTC. Translated, it gives CASSQDRGAEEQYF.

The V call is TRBV10-1, the J call TRBJ2-5; D unresolved. Germline V lookup: CDR1 WNHNN, CDR2 SYGVQD (reference sequence). This CDR3 spans 11 amino acids. V lost 2 bases to trimming and J lost 11 bases, with 9 bases between them. The CDR3 region has the DNA TGCGCCAGCAGTGAGGGTGGTGAGCAGTACTTC. This translates into CASSEGGEQYF.

CDR3 sequence reads: CASSNAGGSSYEQYF. The CDR3 DNA reads TGTGCCAGCAGCAACGCGGGGGGGAGCTCCTACGAGCAGTACTTC. The chain recombines TRBV28 with TRBJ2-7; 9 bases line up with TRBD2. This CDR3 comprises 15 residues. Trimming removed 6 bases from V and 0 bases from J; junction bases left unmatched: 6. CDR1 MDHEN and CDR2 SYDVKM come from the germline V gene.

The chain has TRBV19 and TRBJ2-5; possibly TRBD1 for D (6 bases). This CDR3 spans 17 amino acids. Germline CDR1 and CDR2: LNHDA and SQIVND (reference sequence). Trimming removed 7 bases at V and 5 bases at J, with 26 bases between. As DNA, the CDR3 is TGTGCCAGTACTCCCTCGGACAGTGAGGTGGCGGGCGAGACCCAGTACTTC. Its protein product is CASTPSDSEVAGETQYF. The variable domain in full, completed from reference TRBV19 and TRBJ2-5, reads DGGITQSPKYLFRKEGQNVTLSCEQNLNHDAMYWYRQDPGQGLRLIYYSQIVNDFQKGDIAEGYSVSREKKESFPLTVTSAQKNPTAFYLCASTPSDSEVAGETQYFGPGTRLLVL.

The chain couples TRBV6-1 to TRBJ2-1, with a weak D call TRBD2 (7 bases). The CDR3 is 14 residues long. V was cut by 8 bases and J by 3 bases, with 14 bases left in between. Looked up from germline, CDR1 is MNHNS and CDR2 is SASEGT. CDR3 coding DNA: TGTGCCAGCGCCAGAGGGGGGGACTACAATGAGCAGTTCTTC. This encodes CASARGGDYNEQFF.

The chain is built from TRBV11-1 and TRBJ1-2; 9 bases are a match to TRBD1. The V and J ends lost 1 base and 2 bases, in that order; junction bases with no gene match: 5. The CDR3 sequence is 16 residues long. The V gene's germline CDR1 is SGHAT and CDR2 FQDESV (reference sequence). CDR3 protein: CASSLDPGTGNYGYTF. CDR3 in DNA: TGTGCCAGCAGCTTAGACCCCGGGACAGGGAACTATGGCTACACCTTC.

This sequence joins TRBV19 and TRBJ2-3; 7 positions agree with TRBD2. This CDR3 has 15 amino acids. The germline gives CDR1 LNHDA, CDR2 SQIVND (reference sequence). J gave up 3 bases and V 5 bases, and 8 bases lay outside the gene matches. The CDR3 sequence: CASSPRPGGTDTQYF. CDR3 DNA sequence: TGTGCCAGTAGTCCCCGACCCGGGGGGACAGATACGCAGTATTTT.

This clone showed up just once. The identical CDR3 is also encoded by other nucleotide sequences in the sample. The chain employs TRBV9 and TRBJ2-3, with TRBD2 identical over 10 bases. The CDR3 contains 14 residues. The V gene end was trimmed by 5 bases and the J gene end by 5 bases; junction bases not matched to a gene: 5. CDR1 is SGDLS and CDR2 is YYNGEE in the germline V gene. In DNA, the CDR3 is TGTGCCAGCAGTCCTAGCGGGAGAATAGATACGCAGTATTTT. This gives the protein CASSPSGRIDTQYF.

The chain recombines TRBV6-1 with TRBJ2-5; D gene ambiguous. Germline CDR1 is MNHNS and CDR2 is SASEGT. Trimming shortened V by 6 bases and J by 1 base, and 15 bases separated the two germline ends. This CDR3 is built from 15 residues. The CDR3 DNA reads as TGTGCCAGCAGGAGATTACTACTACCCCAAGAGACCCAGTACTTC. This translates into CASRRLLLPQETQYF.